The next 17 T cell receptor beta chains were all read from a single sample in a study of CD8 T cells in Susac syndrome. Random hexamers were used to reverse transcribe roughly 0.5 to 1 ug of RNA. TCRdb fed the immunoSEQ multiplex PCR reads into MiXCR, producing one record per CDR3 protein. The data show under 200,000 distinct CDR3 sequences, approximately 95% seen once. The sample comprised CD8+ T cells from PBMCs. These receptors were collected from a human donor with multiple sclerosis.

The gene calls are TRBV20-1 and TRBJ1-1, with 7 bases matching TRBD1. This CDR3 comprises 13 residues. Germline-derived CDR1 and CDR2 are DFQATT and SNEGSKA (reference sequence). V lost 1 base, J lost 4 bases, and 3 bases stayed unmatched. CDR3 in amino acids: CSARGDRATEAFF. The CDR3 DNA sequence: TGCAGTGCTAGAGGTGACAGGGCCACTGAAGCTTTCTTT.

This chain connects TRBV7-8 to TRBJ2-3, with 11 bases matching TRBD2. J lost 4 bases, V lost 0 bases, and 9 bases had no gene match. CDR1 and CDR2 from the germline V gene are SGHVS and FQNEAQ. CDR3 length: 18 residues. For the CDR3, the DNA is TGTGCCAGCAGCTTAGCGGGGCTAGCGGGAGGTCGGTCAGATACGCAGTATTTT. Its protein is CASSLAGLAGGRSDTQYF.

The chain uses TRBV5-6 and TRBJ2-2, with a possible D match to TRBD1 (6 bases). Germline CDR1 SGHDT, CDR2 YYEEEE. V was trimmed by 4 bases and J by 4 bases, leaving 11 bases between them. The CDR3 totals 14 residues. Written as DNA, the CDR3 is TGTGCCAGCAGCCCGGACAGTATCACCGGGGAGCTGTTTTTT. It is translated as CASSPDSITGELFF.

This chain connects TRBV30 to TRBJ1-5, with 8 bases that match TRBD1. The CDR3 runs to 16 residues. V was pared by 4 bases and J by 6 bases, with 14 bases of the junction left unmatched. Per germline, CDR1 GTSNPN and CDR2 SVGIG (reference sequence). The CDR3: CAWTRTGWGSGQPQHF. For the CDR3, the DNA is TGTGCCTGGACCCGGACAGGGTGGGGATCGGGTCAGCCCCAGCATTTT.

The V call is TRBV30, the J call TRBJ2-1; 13 positions match TRBD2. Trimming cost V 3 bases and J 8 bases; bases outside gene matches: 13. CDR1 is GTSNPN, CDR2 SVGIG, per germline (reference sequence). The CDR3 sequence is 17 residues long. In DNA, the CDR3 is TGTGCCTGGAGCGAGATACTAGCGGGAGGGCTGAGGGATGAGCAGTTCTTC. Translated, it gives CAWSEILAGGLRDEQFF.

CDR3 coding DNA: TGCAGCGCCATTGGGACAGTGTATGGCTACACCTTC. It yields the protein CSAIGTVYGYTF. J is TRBJ1-2 and V is TRBV29-1; 7 nucleotides agree with TRBD1. J lost 5 bases, V lost 7 bases, and 7 bases had no gene match. CDR1 is SQVTM, CDR2 ANQGSEA, per germline. The CDR3 spans 12 residues.

The chain is built from TRBV29-1 and TRBJ2-2; 10 bases agree with TRBD1. Germline assignment: CDR1 SQVTM and CDR2 ANQGSEA. V shed 6 bases, J shed 5 bases, and the junction held 6 bases outside the gene matches. This CDR3 spans 14 amino acids. The CDR3 nucleotides read TGCAGCGTGAGACAGGGGGCAGATACCGGGGAGCTGTTTTTT. Its translation: CSVRQGADTGELFF.

V is TRBV5-4 and J is TRBJ1-2, with a weak D call TRBD1 (6 bases). CDR1 is SGHNT, CDR2 YYREEE, per germline (reference sequence). The CDR3 is 14 residues long. V lost 2 bases and J lost 4, with 12 bases in between. CDR3 sequence: CASSFSGGSYGYTF. The CDR3 region has the DNA TGTGCCAGCAGCTTTTCCGGGGGCTCCTATGGCTACACCTTC.

The gene calls are TRBV20-1 and TRBJ2-1; D not resolved. Trimming cost V 1 base and J 6 bases, with 19 bases left between them. The germline CDR1 and CDR2 sequences are DFQATT and SNEGSKA (reference sequence). There are 16 residues in the CDR3. The CDR3 protein is CSARARTDPAANEQFF. The CDR3 nucleotides are TGCAGTGCTAGAGCCCGGACGGATCCGGCGGCCAATGAGCAGTTCTTC.

The gene calls are TRBV25-1 and TRBJ2-1; D gene ambiguous. Trimming stripped 4 bases from V and 7 bases from J, with 5 bases between. Per the germline V gene, CDR1 is MGHDK and CDR2 is SYGVNS. This CDR3 is built from 11 residues. In DNA, the CDR3 is TGTGCCAGCAGTGCATTTAATGAGCAGTTCTTC. It is translated as CASSAFNEQFF.

The chain is built from TRBV19 and TRBJ1-1, with D uncertain. Germline V gene sequence: CDR1 LNHDA, CDR2 SQIVND (reference sequence). This CDR3 has 12 residues. Trimming pared 3 bases from V and 4 bases from J, leaving 6 bases between. The CDR3 DNA is TGTGCCAGTAGTATTGGAGTCACTGAAGCTTTCTTT. It encodes CASSIGVTEAFF.

CDR3 coding DNA: TGTGCCAGCAGTGAACTCGCTCAGCCTAAACACCCCTACGAGCAGTACTTC. Amino acids: CASSELAQPKHPYEQYF. V usage is TRBV2 and J usage is TRBJ2-7; D gene unclear. V was cut by 2 bases and J by 2 bases, with 19 bases left in between. Germline V gene sequence: CDR1 SNHLY, CDR2 FYNNEI. This CDR3 contains 17 residues.

The chain couples TRBV13 to TRBJ2-3; TRBD2 aligns across 7 bases. J gave up 5 bases and V 5 bases, and 7 bases lay outside the gene matches. CDR1 is PRHDT, CDR2 FYEKMQ, per germline (reference sequence). CDR3 length: 14 residues. CDR3 sequence (DNA): TGTGCCAGCAGCGGGGCGGGAGAGGGAGATACGCAGTATTTT. Protein sequence: CASSGAGEGDTQYF.

The V call is TRBV5-1, the J call TRBJ2-7, with D possibly being TRBD1 (7 bases). Per the germline V gene, CDR1 is SGHRS and CDR2 is YFSETQ. The CDR3 has 14 residues. V was trimmed by 4 bases and J by 2 bases, leaving 13 bases between them. The CDR3 spells CASSMGGQPYEQYF. CDR3 DNA: TGCGCCAGCAGCATGGGGGGACAGCCCTACGAGCAGTACTTC.

The rearrangement joins TRBV20-1 to TRBJ2-7, with D perhaps matching TRBD1 (5 bases). This CDR3 spans 12 amino acids. The germline gives CDR1 DFQATT, CDR2 SNEGSKA (reference sequence). Trimming removed 5 bases at V and 0 bases at J, with 8 bases between. The CDR3 DNA is TGCAGTGCTCCTGACAGCTCCTACGAGCAGTACTTC. The encoded protein is CSAPDSSYEQYF.

The rearrangement links TRBV3-1 to TRBJ2-5, with D possibly TRBD2 on 6 matching bases. From germline, CDR1 is LGHDT and CDR2 YNNKEL (reference sequence). There are 14 residues in the CDR3. Deletions cut 3 bases from V and 1 base from J, with 9 bases between. CDR3 protein: CASSQGLFQETQYF. Written as DNA, the CDR3 is TGTGCCAGCAGCCAGGGACTGTTCCAAGAGACCCAGTACTTC.

V usage is TRBV6-1 and J usage is TRBJ1-4; D might be TRBD1 (6 bases). CDR3 length: 14 amino acids. Trimming took 2 bases from V and 7 from J, leaving 11 bases between them. CDR1 is MNHNS, CDR2 SASEGT, per germline. Written as DNA, the CDR3 is TGTGCCAGCAGTGAATTGGGGACACCTGAAAAACTGTTTTTT. The encoded protein is CASSELGTPEKLFF.